Listed below are T cell receptor beta chains from one sample, sequenced in a study of response to subunit inactivated influenza vaccine. TCRdb re-called the RT-PCR reads with MiXCR, one entry per CDR3 protein. The sample lists more than 550,000 distinct CDR3 sequences, 11% occurring once. These data were likewise used in another study, on T cells expressing NK-cell markers.

The material sequenced was PBMCs from blood, taken on the day of vaccination. These receptors originate from a man aged 50-59 years who received an inactivated influenza vaccine. CDR3s include the opening cysteine and the closing phenylalanine or tryptophan. D genes are given only for firm matches.

V: TRBV3-1; J: TRBJ2-1; length: 15; D: TRBD1; CDR3: CASSLDRNTYNEQFF
V: TRBV5-6; J: TRBJ1-6; length: 16; D: -; CDR3: CASSLDGGWDNSPLHF
V: TRBV12-3/TRBV12-4; J: TRBJ2-1; length: 14; D: TRBD2; CDR3: CATLPSGKYNEQFF
V: TRBV5-1; J: TRBJ2-5; length: 14; D: -; CDR3: CASSSVLVGETQYF
V: TRBV6-2/TRBV6-3; J: TRBJ2-3; length: 14; D: -; CDR3: CASSYSIPTDTQYF
V: TRBV7-9; J: TRBJ2-1; length: 17; D: -; CDR3: CASSLARQWRSYNEQFF
V: TRBV7-2; J: TRBJ2-7; length: 15; D: TRBD2; CDR3: CASSSGGLPSYEQYF
V: TRBV5-1; J: TRBJ2-5; length: 13; D: TRBD1; CDR3: CASSLDRAETQYF
V: TRBV20-1; J: TRBJ2-1; length: 15; D: TRBD1; CDR3: CSAQNTGTGKNEQFF
V: TRBV6-1; J: TRBJ1-5; length: 17; D: TRBD1; CDR3: CASSEEGTGVSNQPQHF
V: TRBV5-1; J: TRBJ2-5; length: 15; D: -; CDR3: CASSLAMGQGETQYF
V: TRBV20-1; J: TRBJ2-7; length: 12; D: -; CDR3: CSARRALYEQYF
V: TRBV5-1; J: TRBJ2-1; length: 13; D: TRBD2; CDR3: CASSQMTSGEQFF
V: TRBV7-9; J: TRBJ1-5; length: 13; D: -; CDR3: CASQGGLGQPQHF
V: TRBV6-5; J: TRBJ2-5; length: 13; D: -; CDR3: CASSYSISGAQYF
V: TRBV7-9; J: TRBJ2-7; length: 14; D: -; CDR3: CASSSPHDSYEQYF
V: TRBV9; J: TRBJ2-1; length: 16; D: TRBD2; CDR3: CASSVSSGRARNEQFF
V: TRBV4-2; J: TRBJ2-4; length: 14; D: -; CDR3: CASSPDGAGSIQYF
V: TRBV2; J: TRBJ1-1; length: 11; D: TRBD1; CDR3: CASRQGEVAFF
V: TRBV11-1; J: TRBJ1-1; length: 14; D: TRBD1; CDR3: CASSPTGARTEAFF
V: TRBV20-1; J: TRBJ1-1; length: 16; D: -; CDR3: CSASVRSSRLNTEAFF
V: TRBV15; J: TRBJ2-7; length: 15; D: -; CDR3: CATSSEVSSSYEQYF
V: TRBV19; J: TRBJ2-2; length: 16; D: -; CDR3: CASSTSYTRLGGELFF
V: TRBV7-2; J: TRBJ2-5; length: 15; D: TRBD1; CDR3: CASSFEGALWETQYF
V: TRBV28; J: TRBJ2-6; length: 13; D: -; CDR3: CASRQRGANVLTF
V: TRBV12-3/TRBV12-4; J: TRBJ2-7; length: 15; D: TRBD2; CDR3: CASSFGTSVYYEQYF
V: TRBV7-2; J: TRBJ2-1; length: 13; D: -; CDR3: CASSPASPGEQFF
V: TRBV4-3; J: TRBJ1-2; length: 15; D: -; CDR3: CASSQDLGLNYGYTF
V: TRBV27; J: TRBJ1-1; length: 14; D: -; CDR3: CASSLSILNTEAFF
V: TRBV20-1; J: TRBJ2-7; length: 14; D: -; CDR3: CSARARINPYEQYF
V: TRBV4-1; J: TRBJ1-4; length: 14; D: TRBD1; CDR3: CASSFRGRGEKLFF
V: TRBV5-5; J: TRBJ1-3; length: 15; D: -; CDR3: CASSLQREGGNTIYF
V: TRBV29-1; J: TRBJ2-5; length: 16; D: -; CDR3: CSVGYGTRASQETQYF
V: TRBV29-1; J: TRBJ2-2; length: 15; D: -; CDR3: CSVQIRTSHTGELFF
V: TRBV28; J: TRBJ2-6; length: 14; D: -; CDR3: CASKTRAGANVLTF
V: TRBV28; J: TRBJ2-1; length: 15; D: -; CDR3: CATLTTRDIYREQFF
V: TRBV28; J: TRBJ2-4; length: 23; D: TRBD2; CDR3: CASSLSSGGAPNQAVPAKNIQYF
V: TRBV10-3; J: TRBJ2-2; length: 14; D: -; CDR3: CAINPGPSTGELFF
V: TRBV4-3; J: TRBJ2-3; length: 17; D: -; CDR3: CASSQFIGGRGPDTQYF
V: TRBV7-8; J: TRBJ1-1; length: 17; D: -; CDR3: CASSLAGSGSMNTEAFF
V: TRBV3-1; J: TRBJ2-5; length: 18; D: TRBD1; CDR3: CASSHVMGQGRVGETQYF
V: TRBV7-2; J: TRBJ2-1; length: 15; D: -; CDR3: CASGTPYGGNYEQFF
V: TRBV20-1; J: TRBJ2-7; length: 15; D: TRBD2; CDR3: CSARDGTSGSLEQYF